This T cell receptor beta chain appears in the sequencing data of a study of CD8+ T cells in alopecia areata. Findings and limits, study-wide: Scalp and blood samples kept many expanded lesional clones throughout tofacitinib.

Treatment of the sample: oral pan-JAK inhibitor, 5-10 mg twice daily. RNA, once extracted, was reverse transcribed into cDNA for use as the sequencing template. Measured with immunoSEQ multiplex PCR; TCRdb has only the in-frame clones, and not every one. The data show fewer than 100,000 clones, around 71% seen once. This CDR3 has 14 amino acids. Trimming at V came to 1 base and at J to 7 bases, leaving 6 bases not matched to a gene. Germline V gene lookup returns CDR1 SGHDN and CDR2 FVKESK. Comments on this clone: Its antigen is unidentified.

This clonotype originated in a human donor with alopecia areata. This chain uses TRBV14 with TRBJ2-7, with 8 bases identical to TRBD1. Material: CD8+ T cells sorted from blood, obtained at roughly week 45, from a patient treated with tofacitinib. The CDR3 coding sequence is TGTGCCAGCAGCCAAGCCCAGGGGGCGGAGGAGCAGTACTTC. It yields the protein CASSQAQGAEEQYF.